This T cell receptor beta chain was sequenced during a study of T cell changes during pregnancy in multiple sclerosis. Germline lookup yields CDR1 MDHEN and CDR2 SYDVKM. This CDR3 region has 18 residues. Trimming shortened V by 3 bases and J by 0 bases, and 21 bases separated the two germline ends. Libraries were prepared by immunoSEQ multiplex PCR; TCRdb keeps only in-frame clonotypes and omits some of them. The sample lists 70,000 or so clones; roughly 91% were seen once. The starting material was peripheral blood, obtained in the third trimester of pregnancy. The clonotype comes from a female donor in good health, enrolled as a control in a pregnancy study. The rearrangement joins TRBV28 to TRBJ2-7, with D possibly matching TRBD1 (6 bases). The CDR3 DNA follows: TGTGCCAGCAGTTTTTACCTTCTGACAGGCCGTAGCTCCTACGAGCAGTACTTC. This sequence encodes CASSFYLLTGRSSYEQYF.